This T cell receptor (beta chain) was retrieved from a study of blood T cell repertoires in COVID-19. Original data processing: Reference gene primer amplification gave nucleated cell count estimates. Sequencing was performed with immunoSEQ multiplex PCR; in TCRdb, only in-frame clones are kept and a portion is missing. That table is the source of V, J and clone size, and D and trimming were worked out from the DNA. The table shows more than 95,000 clones, with 84% occurring only once. CDR3 size: 20 residues. CDR1 and CDR2 from the germline V gene are SGHVT and SQSDAQ. V was cut by 3 bases and J by 0 bases, with 24 bases left in between.

Sequencing was performed on peripheral blood. The chain is built from TRBV7-4 and TRBJ1-5; TRBD1 is a possible D gene (5 bases). This TCR was recovered from a man in his 60s with acute or convalescent COVID-19. Here the CDR3 reads CASSFMLELRGTHSNQPQHF. For the CDR3, the DNA is TGTGCCAGCAGCTTTATGCTGGAACTTAGGGGAACCCATAGCAATCAGCCCCAGCATTTT.